The following is a T cell receptor (beta chain) sequence with its context. CDR3 size: 16 residues. Trimming took 0 bases from V and 3 from J, leaving 15 bases between them. The germline V gene encodes CDR1 KGHSH and CDR2 LQKENI. The sample originates from a study of blood T cell repertoires in COVID-19. Across the whole study: The United States, Italy and Spain supplied acute and convalescent COVID-19 samples.

Seattle's enrolled individuals joined amid active infection and were then monitored longitudinally. Per the study methods: Counts of nucleated cells, estimated from reference gene primer amplification, were obtained. Only in-frame clones appear in the TCRdb table, and some are missing; sequencing was by immunoSEQ multiplex PCR. V and J calls and clone size come straight from that table; D and trimming were deduced from the DNA. The data hold 240,000 or so clones, with roughly 79% observed a single time. The source of this sequence is an elderly woman with COVID-19, enrolled during active disease. Material for sequencing was peripheral blood. J is TRBJ2-7 and V is TRBV18, with a weak D call TRBD2 (6 bases). The CDR3 is CASSPPGGRFGYEQYF. CDR3 nucleotides: TGTGCCAGCTCACCACCGGGGGGTAGGTTCGGCTACGAGCAGTACTTC.